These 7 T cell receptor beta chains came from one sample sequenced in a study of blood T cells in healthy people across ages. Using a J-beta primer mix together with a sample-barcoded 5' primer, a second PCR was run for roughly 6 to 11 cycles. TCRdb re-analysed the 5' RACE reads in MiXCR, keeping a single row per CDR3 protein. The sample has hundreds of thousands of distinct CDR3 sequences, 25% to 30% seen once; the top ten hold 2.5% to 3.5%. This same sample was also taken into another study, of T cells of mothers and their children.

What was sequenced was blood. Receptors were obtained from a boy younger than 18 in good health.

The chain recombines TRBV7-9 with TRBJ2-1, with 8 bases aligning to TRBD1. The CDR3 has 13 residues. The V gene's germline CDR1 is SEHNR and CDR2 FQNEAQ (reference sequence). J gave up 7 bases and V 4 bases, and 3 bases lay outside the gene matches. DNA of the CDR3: TGTGCCAGCAGCTCGGACAGGGTTAATGAGCAGTTCTTC. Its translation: CASSSDRVNEQFF.

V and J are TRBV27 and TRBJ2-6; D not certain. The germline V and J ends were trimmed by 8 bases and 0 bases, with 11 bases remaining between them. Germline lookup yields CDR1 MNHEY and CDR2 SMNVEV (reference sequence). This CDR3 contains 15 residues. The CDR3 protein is CASAVGSSGANVLTF. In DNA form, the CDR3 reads TGTGCCAGCGCCGTAGGAAGCTCTGGGGCCAACGTCCTGACTTTC. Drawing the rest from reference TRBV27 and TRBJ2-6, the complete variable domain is EAQVTQNPRYLITVTGKKLTVTCSQNMNHEYMSWYRQDPGLGLRQIYYSMNVEVTDKGDVPEGYKVSRKEKRNFPLILESPSPNQTSLYFCASAVGSSGANVLTFGAGSRLTVL.

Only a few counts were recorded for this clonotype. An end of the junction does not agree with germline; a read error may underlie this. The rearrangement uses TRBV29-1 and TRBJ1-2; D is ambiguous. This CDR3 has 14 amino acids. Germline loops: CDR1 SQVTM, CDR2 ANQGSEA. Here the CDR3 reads CSVEEGANYGGYTF. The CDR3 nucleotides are TGCAGCGTTGAAGAGGGCGCAAACTACGGTGGCTACACTTTC.

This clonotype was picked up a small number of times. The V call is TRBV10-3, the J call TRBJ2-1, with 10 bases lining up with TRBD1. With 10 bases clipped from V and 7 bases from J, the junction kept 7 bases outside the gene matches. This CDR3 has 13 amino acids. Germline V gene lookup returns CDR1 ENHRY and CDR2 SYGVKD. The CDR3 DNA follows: TGTGCCACCGGGACAGGGGCGGGGAATGAGCAGTTCTTC. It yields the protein CATGTGAGNEQFF.

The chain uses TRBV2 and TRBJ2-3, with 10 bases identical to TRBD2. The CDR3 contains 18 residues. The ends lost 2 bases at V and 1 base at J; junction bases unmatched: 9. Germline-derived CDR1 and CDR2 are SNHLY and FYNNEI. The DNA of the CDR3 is TGTGCCAGCAGTGAATTAACTAGCGGGGTACACGGCACAGATACGCAGTATTTT. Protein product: CASSELTSGVHGTDTQYF.

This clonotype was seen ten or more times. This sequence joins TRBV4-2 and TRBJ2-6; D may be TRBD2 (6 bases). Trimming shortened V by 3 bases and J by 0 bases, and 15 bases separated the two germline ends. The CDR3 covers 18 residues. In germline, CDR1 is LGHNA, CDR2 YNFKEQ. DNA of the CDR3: TGTGCCAGCAGCCAGACTGCGGGGACCACCTCTGGGGCCAACGTCCTGACTTTC. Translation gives CASSQTAGTTSGANVLTF.

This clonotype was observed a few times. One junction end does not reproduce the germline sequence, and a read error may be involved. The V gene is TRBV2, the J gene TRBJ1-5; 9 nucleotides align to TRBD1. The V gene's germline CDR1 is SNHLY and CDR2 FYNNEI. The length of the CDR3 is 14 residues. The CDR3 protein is CTSSVGGQGRPQHF. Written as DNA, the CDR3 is TGTACCAGCAGTGTGGGGGGACAGGGACGGCCCCAGCATTTT.